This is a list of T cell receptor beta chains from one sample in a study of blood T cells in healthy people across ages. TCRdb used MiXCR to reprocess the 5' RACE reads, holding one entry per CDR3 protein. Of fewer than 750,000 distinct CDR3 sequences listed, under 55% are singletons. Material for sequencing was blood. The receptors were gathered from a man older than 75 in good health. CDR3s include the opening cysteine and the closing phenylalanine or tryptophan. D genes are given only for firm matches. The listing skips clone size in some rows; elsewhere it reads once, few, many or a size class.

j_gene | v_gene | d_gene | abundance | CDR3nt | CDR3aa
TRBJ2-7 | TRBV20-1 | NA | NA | TGCAGTGCTGCGCAGACTGCTTTGTACGAGCAGTACTTC | CSAAQTALYEQYF
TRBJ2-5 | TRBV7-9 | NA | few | TGTGCCAGCATCAAGACAGGCACACAAGAGACCCAGTACTTC | CASIKTGTQETQYF
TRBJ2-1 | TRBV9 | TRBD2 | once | TGTGCCAGCAGCGTAGCGAGCGGTAGCGGGAGGGGTGGTTATGGGCAGTTCTTC | CASSVASGSGRGGYGQFF
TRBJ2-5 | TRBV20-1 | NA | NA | TGCAGTGCTAAAGACCAAGAGACCCAGTACTTC | CSAKDQETQYF
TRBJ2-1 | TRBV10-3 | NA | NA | TGTGCCATCAGTGAGGAAGTTGGGGTTGAGCAGTTCTTC | CAISEEVGVEQFF
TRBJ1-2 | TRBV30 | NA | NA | TGTGCCTGGTCGGAGGACCTAAACTATGGCTACACCTTC | CAWSEDLNYGYTF
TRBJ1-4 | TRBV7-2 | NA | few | TGTGCCAGCAGCCGGGACAATAGTGTTGGAACTAATGAAAAACTGTTTTTT | CASSRDNSVGTNEKLFF
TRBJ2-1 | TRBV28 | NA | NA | TGTGCCAGCAGTAGGACTGGCCCCCCTCAGCAGTTCTTC | CASSRTGPPQQFF
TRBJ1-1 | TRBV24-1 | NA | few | TGTGCCACCTCCCAATCGGGTTCTTTAACGGAAGCTTTCTTT | CATSQSGSLTEAFF
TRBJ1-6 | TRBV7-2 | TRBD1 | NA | TGTGCCAGCAACCCGACAGGGGCCTCATCCCTCCACTTT | CASNPTGASSLHF
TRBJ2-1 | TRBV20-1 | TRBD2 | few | TGCAGTGCTAGCTGGCCAGCGGGGTACAATGAGCAGTTCTTC | CSASWPAGYNEQFF
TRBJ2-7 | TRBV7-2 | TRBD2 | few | TGTGCCAGCAGCTTATACAAGTCCGGGACTAGCGGGAGGGTAATGGGCGAGCAGTACTTC | CASSLYKSGTSGRVMGEQYF
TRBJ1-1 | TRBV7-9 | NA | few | TGTGCCAGCAGCTTAGCTGGGCCGACGGAGGAAGCTTTCTTT | CASSLAGPTEEAFF
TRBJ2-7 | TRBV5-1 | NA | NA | TGCGCCAGCAGCTTGGAAACGTTCTACGAGCAGTACTTC | CASSLETFYEQYF
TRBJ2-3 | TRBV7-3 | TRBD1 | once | TGTGCCAGCAGCCCCCGACAGGGGGCTGTAGATACGCAGTATTTT | CASSPRQGAVDTQYF
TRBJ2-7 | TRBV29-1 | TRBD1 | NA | TGCAGCGTTGAAACAGGGGGTACCTACGAGCAGTACTTC | CSVETGGTYEQYF
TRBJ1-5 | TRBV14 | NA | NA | TGTGCCAGCAGCCAAGATTCGGGACGGGATAGCAATCAGCCCCAGCATTTT | CASSQDSGRDSNQPQHF
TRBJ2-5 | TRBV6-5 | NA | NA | TGTGCCAGCAGTTACTCATTTCAGAGGGGCTTC | CASSYSFQRGF
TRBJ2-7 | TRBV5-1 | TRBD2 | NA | TGCGCCAACAGCACCGCCTCGGGAGGGTCGTCCTACGAGCAGTACTTC | CANSTASGGSSYEQYF
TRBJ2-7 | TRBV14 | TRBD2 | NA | TGTGCCAGCAGCCACCATAGCGGGACCCGCTCCTACGAGCAGTACTTC | CASSHHSGTRSYEQYF
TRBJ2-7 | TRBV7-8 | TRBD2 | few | TGTGCCAGCACCCGTAGCGGGAGCTCCTACGAGCAGTACTTC | CASTRSGSSYEQYF
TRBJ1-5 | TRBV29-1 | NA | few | TGCAGCGTGTACCTGCGGGGTCAGCCCCAGCATTTT | CSVYLRGQPQHF
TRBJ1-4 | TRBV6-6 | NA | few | TGTGCCAGCAGTCTTACCGGGTCCCATGAAAAACTGTTTTTT | CASSLTGSHEKLFF
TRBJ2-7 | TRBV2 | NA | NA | TGTGCCAGCAGTCCCCGACTAGTCGCCTACGAGCAGTACTTC | CASSPRLVAYEQYF
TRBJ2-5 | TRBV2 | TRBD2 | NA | TGTGCCAGCGGGGGACTAGCGGGTGGAGAGACCCAGTACTTC | CASGGLAGGETQYF
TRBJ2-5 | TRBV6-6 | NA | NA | TGTGCCAGCAGTCTCTTTTCCCCCCAGGAAAGTGAGACCCAGTACTTC | CASSLFSPQESETQYF
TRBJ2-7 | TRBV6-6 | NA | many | TGTGCCAGCAGTCGACAGACCTACGAGCAGTACTTC | CASSRQTYEQYF
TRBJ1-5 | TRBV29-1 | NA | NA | TGCAGCGCAGGGCAGGGGCCCAATCAGCCCCAGCATTTT | CSAGQGPNQPQHF
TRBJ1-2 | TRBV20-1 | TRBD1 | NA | TGCAGTGCTGTGAAAGGGGGCTCTGGCTACACCTTC | CSAVKGGSGYTF
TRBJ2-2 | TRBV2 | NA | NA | TGTGCCAGCGGGGGGTCAGGGGTGAACACCGGGGAGCTGTTTTTT | CASGGSGVNTGELFF
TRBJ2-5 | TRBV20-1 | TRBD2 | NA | TGCAGTGCTAGATCACGACTAGCGGGGGAAGAGACCCAGTACTTC | CSARSRLAGEETQYF
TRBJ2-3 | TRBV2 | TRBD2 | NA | TGTGCCAGCAGTCGGACTAGCGGGAGAGTAGATACGCAGTATTTT | CASSRTSGRVDTQYF
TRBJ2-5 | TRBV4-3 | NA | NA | TGCGCCAGCAGCCAAGATCCTGGGTCTGGACAAGAGACCCAGTACTTC | CASSQDPGSGQETQYF
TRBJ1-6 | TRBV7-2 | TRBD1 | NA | TGTGCCAGCAGCCCGCCCCGACAGGGGAAAAATTCACCCCTCCACTTT | CASSPPRQGKNSPLHF
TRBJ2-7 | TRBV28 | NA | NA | TGTGCCAGCAGTTTATTCCAGAGAACGTCCTACGAGCAGTACTTC | CASSLFQRTSYEQYF
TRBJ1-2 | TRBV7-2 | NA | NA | TGTGCCAGCAGCCCTACCCTGGGCCCAGCGGTGGGCTACACCTTC | CASSPTLGPAVGYTF
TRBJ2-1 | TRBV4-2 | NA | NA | TGTGCCAGCAGCCAAGATATGGGAGACGAGCAGTTCTTC | CASSQDMGDEQFF
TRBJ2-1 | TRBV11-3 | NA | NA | TGTGCCAGCAGCTTAGATGCGTCTAGTTACGGTGAGCAGTTCTTC | CASSLDASSYGEQFF
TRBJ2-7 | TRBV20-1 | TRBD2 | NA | TGCAGTGCTCCGACTAGCGGGAGGAAGTACGAGCAGTACTTC | CSAPTSGRKYEQYF
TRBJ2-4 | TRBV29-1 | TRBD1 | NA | TGCAGCGCCGGGACAGGGGGATTAGCCAAAAACATTCAGTACTTC | CSAGTGGLAKNIQYF